This is a list of T cell receptor beta chains from one sample in a study of blood T cell repertoires in COVID-19. Clones were read by immunoSEQ multiplex PCR, and TCRdb kept only the in-frame ones, dropping some. The data show some 130,000 clones, with roughly 90% seen just once and 2% to 2.5% held by the top ten. Sequencing was performed on peripheral blood. The receptors stem from a man in his 70s with active COVID-19. The CDR3 runs from the conserved cysteine through the conserved F or W. Fields, in order: D gene, J gene, V gene, clone size, CDR3 protein, CDR3 DNA. D genes are given only for firm matches. Some rows have no size entry. The others give once, few or many, or a class for an expanded clone.

TRBD1,TRBJ2-5,TRBV7-9,.,CASSRWTGSLETQYF,TGTGCCAGCAGCCGTTGGACAGGGTCATTAGAGACCCAGTACTTC
.,TRBJ2-7,TRBV12-3/TRBV12-4,.,CASSSPVSYEQYF,TGTGCCAGCAGTTCCCCGGTATCCTACGAGCAGTACTTC
.,TRBJ2-2,TRBV12-1,.,CASSLLAGECRGAVF,TGTGCCAGCAGCTTATTAGCGGGAGAATGCCGGGGAGCTGTTTTT
.,TRBJ2-7,TRBV7-9,.,CASSHSSYEQYF,TGTGCCAGCAGCCACAGCTCCTACGAGCAGTACTTC
.,TRBJ2-2,TRBV25-1,few,CASKETGSWGAGELFF,TGTGCCAGCAAGGAGACGGGGTCATGGGGAGCCGGGGAGCTGTTTTTT
.,TRBJ2-1,TRBV11-1,.,CASSLISGPNEQFF,TGTGCCAGCAGCTTAATAAGCGGACCCAATGAGCAGTTCTTC
TRBD2,TRBJ2-1,TRBV6-5,.,CAISVASGWYEQFF,TGTGCCATTTCTGTGGCTAGCGGGTGGTATGAGCAGTTCTTC
.,TRBJ2-2,TRBV24-1,.,CATSDYTGTQNTGELFF,TGTGCCACCAGTGATTATACAGGGACCCAGAACACCGGGGAGCTGTTTTTT
.,TRBJ2-2,TRBV11-2,.,CASREGAGELFF,TGTGCCAGCAGGGAGGGCGCCGGGGAGCTGTTTTTT
.,TRBJ2-7,TRBV4-1,.,CASSQETTGFKVYF,TGCGCCAGCAGCCAAGAAACTACAGGGTTCAAGGTCTACTTC